Sequencing of this T cell receptor (beta chain) was carried out in a study of blood T cell repertoires in COVID-19. Study in general: Italy, Spain and the United States were the sources of the convalescent and acute COVID-19 samples. Sources were T cells, B-cell-depleted T cells, or PBMCs; the material itself was cDNA or gDNA.

This CDR3 has 15 residues. CDR1 SGHRS and CDR2 YFSETQ come from the germline V gene. V lost 0 bases, J lost 3 bases, and 13 bases lay in between. Original data processing: Reference gene primers were amplified, and this amplification served to estimate nucleated cell counts. Measured with immunoSEQ multiplex PCR; TCRdb has only the in-frame clones, and not every one. That table supplies the V and J calls and clone size; D and trimming were determined from the DNA. The sample comprises around 200,000 clones, roughly four fifths of which are singletons, and around an eighth rests with the top ten. This clone was observed once.

The specimen sequenced was peripheral blood. The receptor's source is a man aged 50 to 60 who had recovered from COVID-19. J is TRBJ2-7 and V is TRBV5-1; D possibly corresponds to TRBD1 (5 bases). CDR3 sequence reads: CASSLGAGLNYEQYF. The CDR3 nucleotides read TGCGCCAGCAGCTTGGGGGCAGGGTTGAACTACGAGCAGTACTTC.